These 19 T cell receptor beta chains were sequenced from one sample in a study of blood T cell repertoires in COVID-19. Using immunoSEQ multiplex PCR, the repertoire was profiled, and TCRdb retains in-frame clones only, with some absent. Of fewer than 85,000 clones in the sample, 82% are singletons; the top ten hold less than 25%. The sequencing sample was made of peripheral blood. The origin of the receptors is a human donor in a cohort sampled during active COVID-19.

The V gene is TRBV6-6, the J gene TRBJ2-3; TRBD1 matches 8 bases. Germline V gene data show CDR1 as MNHNY and CDR2 as SVGAGI (reference sequence). The CDR3 loop spans 14 amino acids. V shed 6 bases, J shed 2 bases, and the junction held 4 bases outside the gene matches. CDR3 region: CASRKDRATDTQYF. CDR3 sequence (DNA): TGTGCCAGCAGAAAGGACAGGGCCACAGATACGCAGTATTTT.

The rearrangement links TRBV27 to TRBJ2-7, with D tentatively TRBD2 (6 bases). The V gene lost 6 bases and the J gene lost 2 bases, with 11 bases spanning the gap. This CDR3 contains 13 residues. Germline V gene data show CDR1 as MNHEY and CDR2 as SMNVEV (reference sequence). The CDR3 sequence: CASRRAGPYEQYF. The CDR3 DNA reads as TGTGCCAGCAGGCGAGCGGGCCCCTACGAGCAGTACTTC.

The genes are TRBV19 and TRBJ2-1; D is undetermined. The CDR3 consists of 13 residues. The germline gives CDR1 LNHDA, CDR2 SQIVND (reference sequence). Trimming stripped 4 bases from V and 10 bases from J, with 14 bases between. CDR3 nucleotide sequence: TGTGCCAGTAGTAACCGGGTTATACCGGAGCAGTTCTTC. It yields the protein CASSNRVIPEQFF.

To note about this clone: In the same sample, other DNA sequences code for this CDR3. The rearrangement uses TRBV28 and TRBJ2-1; 7 nucleotides align to TRBD1. Germline V CDR1 and CDR2: MDHEN, SYDVKM. V trimming: 9 bases; J trimming: 2 bases; junction bases outside the gene matches: 7. This CDR3 spans 14 amino acids. The CDR3 bases are TGTGCCAGTCGAGGGGGCGCCGCCTACAATGAGCAGTTCTTC. It yields the protein CASRGGAAYNEQFF.

V gene TRBV11-3 combines with J gene TRBJ2-3, with 10 bases aligning to TRBD2. Per the germline V gene, CDR1 is SGHNT and CDR2 is YENEEA. Losses at the gene ends were 5 bases for V and 7 bases for J; bases not matched to a gene: 9. The CDR3 length is 15 residues. This chain's CDR3 is CASSPGTSVGNTQYF. The CDR3 DNA reads TGTGCCAGCAGCCCAGGGACTAGCGTTGGAAATACGCAGTATTTT.

This clone was recorded once. The chain joins TRBV30 to TRBJ2-3; D is possibly TRBD2 (6 bases). The CDR3 loop spans 12 amino acids. Trimming left V 3 bases short and J 4 bases short, with 8 bases between. In germline, CDR1 is GTSNPN, CDR2 SVGIG (reference sequence). The CDR3 reads CAWSWGADTQYF. The CDR3 DNA is TGTGCCTGGAGCTGGGGGGCAGATACGCAGTATTTT.

The V and J genes are TRBV9 and TRBJ2-5; weak D call: TRBD2 (7 bases). The V end was cut by 1 base, the J end by 5 bases, with 15 bases between. CDR1 SGDLS and CDR2 YYNGEE come from the germline V gene. This CDR3 spans 15 amino acids. CDR3 DNA: TGTGCCAGCAGCGTATTCGGGGGGCGACAGGAGACCCAGTACTTC. It encodes CASSVFGGRQETQYF.

V is TRBV2 and J is TRBJ2-3; 9 positions agree with TRBD2. With 7 bases clipped from V and 4 bases from J, the junction kept 6 bases outside the gene matches. From germline, CDR1 is SNHLY and CDR2 FYNNEI. The CDR3 contains 14 residues. The CDR3 DNA reads TGTGCCAGCACGCGGGGGGGCGGCTCAGATACGCAGTATTTT. Protein sequence: CASTRGGGSDTQYF.

This clone has a handful of counts. This chain links TRBV14 with TRBJ1-1, with D possibly matching TRBD1 (6 bases). Germline CDR1 reads SGHDN; CDR2 reads FVKESK. The CDR3 has 17 residues. V dropped 0 bases and J dropped 0 bases, with 14 bases sitting between them. The CDR3 DNA sequence: TGTGCCAGCAGCCAAGATATGAGGGGACACCTGAACACTGAAGCTTTCTTT. Amino acid sequence: CASSQDMRGHLNTEAFF.

CDR3 amino acids: CASSPREGTNTEAFF. The CDR3, as DNA: TGCGCCAGCAGCCCTCGGGAGGGGACGAACACTGAAGCTTTCTTT. The rearrangement links TRBV4-1 to TRBJ1-1; D is perhaps TRBD1 (5 bases). V was cut by 4 bases and J by 1 base, with 13 bases left in between. In germline, CDR1 is MGHRA, CDR2 YSYEKL. This CDR3 has 15 residues.

J is TRBJ2-1 and V is TRBV19; D is ambiguous. The ends were cut back, 3 bases at V and 5 bases at J, with 14 bases in the middle. This CDR3 spans 15 amino acids. Germline V gives CDR1 LNHDA, CDR2 SQIVND (reference sequence). CDR3 residues: CASSMLPVQNNEQFF. The CDR3 region has the DNA TGTGCCAGTAGTATGCTGCCTGTACAGAACAATGAGCAGTTCTTC.

V gene TRBV6-5 combines with J gene TRBJ2-7, with 7 bases fitting TRBD1. V gave up 6 bases and J gave up 6 bases; unmatched junction bases: 11. Germline CDR1 MNHEY, CDR2 SVGAGI. This CDR3 has 14 amino acids. CDR3 in amino acids: CASSYRGQTGEQYF. The DNA of the CDR3 is TGTGCCAGCAGCTACAGGGGACAGACAGGCGAGCAGTACTTC.

This chain joins TRBV28 and TRBJ1-2; no definite D call. Germline CDR1 reads MDHEN; CDR2 reads SYDVKM. V was cut by 8 bases and J by 4 bases, with 8 bases left in between. The CDR3 runs 11 residues. CDR3 residues: CASEASYGYTF. The CDR3 DNA sequence: TGTGCCAGCGAGGCTAGCTATGGCTACACCTTC.

The chain combines TRBV5-1 with TRBJ2-2, with a tentative D call TRBD1 (5 bases). CDR3 size: 14 residues. V lost 2 bases and J lost 0, with 5 bases in between. Looked up from germline, CDR1 is SGHRS and CDR2 is YFSETQ. CDR3 DNA sequence: TGCGCCAGCAGCTTAGGGGCGAACACCGGGGAGCTGTTTTTT. The encoded protein is CASSLGANTGELFF.

This rearrangement joins TRBV5-4 to TRBJ2-7; D gene ambiguous. V gave up 0 bases and J gave up 2 bases, with 9 bases separating them. Germline lookup yields CDR1 SGHNT and CDR2 YYREEE (reference sequence). This CDR3 is 14 amino acids long. The CDR3 loop reads CASSLAGTTYEQYF. Written as DNA, the CDR3 is TGTGCCAGCAGCTTGGCGGGTACGACCTACGAGCAGTACTTC.

J is TRBJ1-6 and V is TRBV2, with a weak D call TRBD1 (5 bases). V lost 8 bases to trimming and J lost 3 bases, with 17 bases between them. This CDR3 contains 16 residues. Germline V gene sequence: CDR1 SNHLY, CDR2 FYNNEI. CDR3 in amino acids: CASRLGHGYYNSPLHF. In nucleotides, the CDR3 is TGTGCCAGCCGTCTAGGACACGGGTACTATAATTCACCCCTCCACTTT.

The rearrangement uses TRBV4-2 and TRBJ1-5; 9 bases match TRBD1. There are 15 residues in the CDR3. CDR1 LGHNA and CDR2 YNFKEQ come from the germline V gene. V shed 1 base and J 4 bases; nucleotides not matched to a gene: 2. The CDR3 region is CASSQAGTGNQPQHF. DNA of the CDR3: TGTGCCAGCAGCCAAGCCGGGACAGGGAATCAGCCCCAGCATTTT.

V and J are TRBV2 and TRBJ2-5; 11 positions agree with TRBD2. Trimming took 4 bases from V and 2 from J; bases not matched to a gene: 6. CDR3 length equals 16 residues. From germline, CDR1 is SNHLY and CDR2 FYNNEI. The DNA of the CDR3 is TGTGCCAGCAGTGGGAATAGCGGGGGGGTTCAAGAGACCCAGTACTTC. It yields the protein CASSGNSGGVQETQYF. The full variable domain, rest sourced from reference TRBV2 and TRBJ2-5, is EPEVTQTPSHQVTQMGQEVILRCVPISNHLYFYWYRQILGQKVEFLVSFYNNEISEKSEIFDDQFSVERPDGSNFTLKIRSTKLEDSAMYFCASSGNSGGVQETQYFGPGTRLLVL.

The chain is built from TRBV7-2 and TRBJ2-7; 8 bases line up with TRBD1. Germline assignment: CDR1 SGHTA and CDR2 FQGNSA. With 1 base clipped from V and 0 bases from J, the junction kept 2 bases outside the gene matches. CDR3 length equals 15 residues. The CDR3: CASSLGTGFSYEQYF. The CDR3 DNA reads as TGTGCCAGCAGCTTAGGGACAGGGTTCTCCTACGAGCAGTACTTC.